Following are 14 T cell receptor beta chains from one sample sequenced in a study of shared clonotypes between healthy human individuals. Measured with immunoSEQ multiplex PCR; TCRdb has only the in-frame clones, and not every one. The sample comprises fewer than 400,000 clones, about 74% of which are singletons, and 9% to 12% rests with the top ten. What was sequenced was memory CD4+ T cells sorted from blood. Subset defined: CD45RA-negative fraction. The receptors stem from a man younger than 40 in good health.

This clone turned up a few times. As DNA, the CDR3 is TGTGCCAGCTCACCATTTAGAGGGGTAAATAGCAATCAGCCCCAGCATTTT. Translation: CASSPFRGVNSNQPQHF. The chain recombines TRBV18 with TRBJ1-5; D perhaps matches TRBD1 (5 bases). Germline-derived CDR1 and CDR2 are KGHSH and LQKENI. Trimming removed 2 bases at V and 0 bases at J, with 14 bases between. CDR3 length equals 17 residues.

The chain combines TRBV28 with TRBJ1-5; no clear D gene. V shed 7 bases and J shed 4 bases, with 8 bases lying between them. The CDR3 is made up of 12 amino acids. CDR1 and CDR2 from the germline V gene are MDHEN and SYDVKM. CDR3 protein: CASMEGNQPQHF. CDR3 bases: TGTGCCAGCATGGAGGGAAATCAGCCCCAGCATTTT.

This clone was observed a handful of times. The chain couples TRBV5-1 to TRBJ1-4; the D is unclear. CDR1 SGHRS and CDR2 YFSETQ come from the germline V gene. Deletions cut 0 bases from V and 5 bases from J, with 5 bases between. The CDR3 is made up of 13 amino acids. The CDR3 sequence: CASSLDPNEKLFF. The CDR3 nucleotides are TGCGCCAGCAGCTTGGATCCCAATGAAAAACTGTTTTTT.

The rearrangement joins TRBV29-1 to TRBJ1-2; the D gene is possibly TRBD1 (6 bases). This CDR3 has 16 residues. The V end was cut by 4 bases, the J end by 4 bases, with 22 bases between. Germline V gene lookup returns CDR1 SQVTM and CDR2 ANQGSEA. The CDR3 is CSVATGGGGPTYGYTF. The CDR3 DNA reads as TGCAGCGTTGCCACCGGAGGGGGGGGACCTACCTATGGCTACACCTTC.

This clone was seen repeatedly, ten times or more. V is TRBV28 and J is TRBJ2-7; the D gene is possibly TRBD1 (6 bases). This CDR3 region has 16 residues. In germline, CDR1 is MDHEN, CDR2 SYDVKM. The V gene lost 5 bases and the J gene lost 2 bases, with 19 bases spanning the gap. In DNA, the CDR3 is TGTGCCAGCAGTCCCTTCGGACAGCCACAACCCTACGAGCAGTACTTC. It translates to CASSPFGQPQPYEQYF.

The J gene is TRBJ1-2, the V gene TRBV12-5, with unresolved D. CDR1 is LGHNT, CDR2 FRNRAP, per germline. Trimming pared 0 bases from V and 2 bases from J, leaving 10 bases between. The CDR3 contains 15 residues. The CDR3 bases are TGTGCTAGTGGTTTGGTAGTGGGGAGCAACTATGGCTACACCTTC. Protein sequence: CASGLVVGSNYGYTF.

The chain links TRBV6-1 to TRBJ1-5; tentative D call: TRBD1 (5 bases). V lost 8 bases to trimming and J lost 3 bases, with 11 bases between them. Germline V gene data show CDR1 as MNHNS and CDR2 as SASEGT. This CDR3 is 13 amino acids long. The CDR3, as DNA: TGTGCCAGCCAGACAGAAGTCAATCAGCCCCAGCATTTT. Protein sequence: CASQTEVNQPQHF.

Comment on this clone: Relative to the germline gene, one junction end is altered; a read error may explain this. The V gene is TRBV7-7, the J gene TRBJ2-1; TRBD2 matches at 8 bases. Germline V gene data show CDR1 as SSHAT and CDR2 as FNYEAQ (reference sequence). The CDR3 has 19 residues. CDR3 amino acids: CASSLRLAGRSGSYNEQFF. The CDR3 coding sequence is TGTGCTAGCAGCTTAAGGCTAGCGGGCCGATCTGGCTCCTACAATGAGCAGTTCTTC.

This clone was observed once. The chain links TRBV19 to TRBJ2-7; 10 bases map to TRBD1. Germline V gives CDR1 LNHDA, CDR2 SQIVND (reference sequence). Unmatched junction bases numbered 7, after V lost 10 bases and J lost 4 bases. This CDR3 has 13 amino acids. CDR3 loop: CATSGGQGYEQYF. The CDR3 DNA reads TGTGCCACCTCGGGGGGACAGGGGTACGAGCAGTACTTC.

The chain recombines TRBV9 with TRBJ2-2, with 11 bases that match TRBD2. CDR1 and CDR2 from the germline V gene are SGDLS and YYNGEE. The CDR3 has 15 amino acids. V shed 3 bases, J shed 4 bases, and the junction held 2 bases outside the gene matches. CDR3 nucleotides: TGTGCCAGCAGCGGTAGCGGGAGGGCCACCGGGGAGCTGTTTTTT. Translating it yields CASSGSGRATGELFF.

V gene TRBV10-2 combines with J gene TRBJ2-1, with 7 bases matching TRBD2. In germline, CDR1 is WSHSY, CDR2 SAAADI. This CDR3 contains 13 residues. Trimming took 5 bases from V and 9 from J; bases not matched to a gene: 7. The CDR3 sequence is CASSRLREGEQFF. In nucleotides, the CDR3 is TGCGCCAGCAGTCGACTCAGGGAGGGTGAGCAGTTCTTC.

J is TRBJ2-1 and V is TRBV6-6; the D is unclear. Germline loops: CDR1 MNHNY, CDR2 SVGAGI (reference sequence). V shed 2 bases and J shed 7 bases, with 6 bases lying between them. This CDR3 spans 12 amino acids. The CDR3 loop reads CASSYRPNEQFF. CDR3 DNA sequence: TGTGCCAGCAGTTACCGACCGAATGAGCAGTTCTTC.

The gene calls are TRBV27 and TRBJ2-2; D might be TRBD2 (5 bases). CDR3 length: 16 residues. The V end was cut by 4 bases, the J end by 2 bases, with 14 bases between. The germline CDR1 and CDR2 sequences are MNHEY and SMNVEV (reference sequence). The CDR3 bases are TGTGCCAGCAGTTCGGCGGGCCAGCCTAACACCGGGGAGCTGTTTTTT. This sequence encodes CASSSAGQPNTGELFF.

The gene calls are TRBV19 and TRBJ2-3, with D possibly matching TRBD1 (6 bases). Germline-derived CDR1 and CDR2 are LNHDA and SQIVND (reference sequence). V lost 5 bases, J lost 5 bases, and 20 bases lay in between. This CDR3 is built from 16 residues. The CDR3 DNA follows: TGTGCCAGTAGTCTACAGGGTAGCCTCGCGGGAGATACGCAGTATTTT. Amino acids: CASSLQGSLAGDTQYF. Using reference TRBV19 and TRBJ2-3 for the parts outside the CDR3, the full variable domain is DGGITQSPKYLFRKEGQNVTLSCEQNLNHDAMYWYRQDPGQGLRLIYYSQIVNDFQKGDIAEGYSVSREKKESFPLTVTSAQKNPTAFYLCASSLQGSLAGDTQYFGPGTRLTVL.